Reported below is one T cell receptor beta chain. Its antigen target is currently unknown. No clone much larger than this one lies a single base away; base qualities are absent. V is trimmed back by 5 bases and J by 14 bases, and the junction contains 12 bases that no gene match accounts for. The CDR3 spans 13 residues, from the cysteine through the phenylalanine. CDR3 DNA only is kept here, 39 bases in frame from base 1. The germline V gene sets CDR1 to MNHEY and CDR2 to SVGAGI. The data were taken from a study of blood T cell repertoires in COVID-19 (dated by TCRdb to 2020 to 2022). About the investigation overall: Samples from collaborators originated in the United States, Italy and Spain and spanned both the acute and convalescent phases of COVID-19. The material from the prospective study consisted of cDNA or gDNA derived from T cells, B-cell-depleted T cells, or PBMCs. The dataset comprised deeply sampled blood TCRbeta repertoires from subjects exposed to, actively infected with, or recovered from COVID-19. The repertoires were released in a freely available public database meant as a resource for research on the immune response to SARS-CoV-2. Samples came from the ongoing ImmuneRACE study (first 160 participants) plus 1,254 subjects from 6 global collaborators. A de-identified subject ID, COVID-19 status, age in years and sex were almost always included in the sample metadata. Where HLA class I and class II types were available, the types were taken from metadata supplied by the sample provider, not from assay-based typing. On the study overall, not on this receptor specifically: The quantity of clinical and demographic metadata differed by source and by participant and was supplied without curation.

Collaborating institutions collected whole blood in K2EDTA tubes following their own protocols. For TCRbeta analysis, collaborators shipped samples in one of three forms: frozen whole blood, isolated PBMCs, or DNA extracted from either of those sample types. The immunoSEQ Assay, a bias-controlled multiplex PCR, was used to amplify TCRbeta CDR3 regions from genomic DNA. The published analysis was carried out like this. Nucleated cell counts per sample were estimated from amplification of reference gene primers within the assay. To quantify the absolute abundance of each unique TCRbeta CDR3 rearrangement, sequence reads were collapsed and filtered. For each sample, productive Simpson clonality was calculated by taking the square root of Simpson's diversity index across productive rearrangements. What TCRdb holds here is the immuneACCESS table cut down to in-frame rearrangements. Part of the clones is not present; checked against another copy, under half of the missing clones reflect an unresolved V gene, and the others are unexplained. The V and J calls and clone size are taken from that table; D and trimming were inferred from the DNA. The sample contains about 59,000 clones, around 80% of them found a single time. The ten largest clones capture over 9.5% of the sample.

The origin of this receptor is a man of 80 years or more with acute or convalescent COVID-19. Input material: peripheral blood. The chain is encoded by TRBV6-5 joined to TRBJ2-1; TRBD1 aligns with 7 central bases. The DNA sequence is TGTGCCAGCAGTCTTGACCTTACAGGGGTTGAGTTCTTC. Translated, it reads CASSLDLTGVEFF.